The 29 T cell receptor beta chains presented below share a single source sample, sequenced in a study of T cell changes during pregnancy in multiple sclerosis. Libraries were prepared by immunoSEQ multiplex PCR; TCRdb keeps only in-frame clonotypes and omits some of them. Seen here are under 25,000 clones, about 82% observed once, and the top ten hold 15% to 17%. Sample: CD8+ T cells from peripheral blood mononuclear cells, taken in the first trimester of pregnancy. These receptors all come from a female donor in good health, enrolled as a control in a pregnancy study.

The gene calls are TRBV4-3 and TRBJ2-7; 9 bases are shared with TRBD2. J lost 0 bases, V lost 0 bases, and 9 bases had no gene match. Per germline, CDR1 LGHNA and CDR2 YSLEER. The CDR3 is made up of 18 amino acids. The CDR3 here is CASSQEVSGGLSSYEQYF. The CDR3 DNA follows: TGCGCCAGCAGCCAAGAAGTTAGCGGGGGCCTTAGCTCCTACGAGCAGTACTTC.

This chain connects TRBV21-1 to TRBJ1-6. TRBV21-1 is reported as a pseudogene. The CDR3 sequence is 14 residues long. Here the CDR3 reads CASSKGGYNSPLHF. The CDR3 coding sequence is TGTGCCAGCAGCAAAGGCGGATATAATTCACCCCTCCACTTT.

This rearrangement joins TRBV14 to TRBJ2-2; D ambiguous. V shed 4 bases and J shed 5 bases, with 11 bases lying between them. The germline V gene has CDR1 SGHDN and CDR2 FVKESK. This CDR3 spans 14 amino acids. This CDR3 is CASSPETWTGELFF. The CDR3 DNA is TGTGCCAGCAGCCCAGAGACTTGGACCGGGGAGCTGTTTTTT.

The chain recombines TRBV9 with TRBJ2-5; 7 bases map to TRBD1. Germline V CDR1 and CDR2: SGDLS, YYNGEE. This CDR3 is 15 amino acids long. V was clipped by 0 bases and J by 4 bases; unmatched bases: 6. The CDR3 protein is CASSVGQGMSETQYF. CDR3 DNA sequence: TGTGCCAGCAGCGTAGGACAGGGTATGTCAGAGACCCAGTACTTC.

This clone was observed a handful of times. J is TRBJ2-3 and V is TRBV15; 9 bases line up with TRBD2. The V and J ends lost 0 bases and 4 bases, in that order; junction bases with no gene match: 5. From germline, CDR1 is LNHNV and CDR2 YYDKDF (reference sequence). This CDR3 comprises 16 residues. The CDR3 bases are TGTGCCACCAGCAGAGATCGCGGGAGGGCCCCAGATACGCAGTATTTT. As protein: CATSRDRGRAPDTQYF.

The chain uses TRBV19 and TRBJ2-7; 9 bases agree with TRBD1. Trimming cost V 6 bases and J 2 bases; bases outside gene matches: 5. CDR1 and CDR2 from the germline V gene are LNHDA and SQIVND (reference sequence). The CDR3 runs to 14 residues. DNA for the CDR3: TGTGCCAGTAGCGGGACAGGGATCGCCTACGAGCAGTACTTC. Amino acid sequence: CASSGTGIAYEQYF. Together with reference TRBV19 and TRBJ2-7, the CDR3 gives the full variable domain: DGGITQSPKYLFRKEGQNVTLSCEQNLNHDAMYWYRQDPGQGLRLIYYSQIVNDFQKGDIAEGYSVSREKKESFPLTVTSAQKNPTAFYLCASSGTGIAYEQYFGPGTRLTVT.

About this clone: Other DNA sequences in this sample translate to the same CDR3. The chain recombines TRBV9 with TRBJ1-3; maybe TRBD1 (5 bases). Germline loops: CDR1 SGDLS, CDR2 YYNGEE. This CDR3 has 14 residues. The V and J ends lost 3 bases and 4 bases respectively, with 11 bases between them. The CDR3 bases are TGTGCCAGCAGCGGGGGGGGGAGCGGAAACACCATATATTTT. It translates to CASSGGGSGNTIYF.

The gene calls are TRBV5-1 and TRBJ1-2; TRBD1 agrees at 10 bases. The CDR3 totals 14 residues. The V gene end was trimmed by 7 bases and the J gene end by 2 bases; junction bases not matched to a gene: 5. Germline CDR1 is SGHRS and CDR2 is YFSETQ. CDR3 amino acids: CASSPGQGNYGYTF. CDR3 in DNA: TGCGCCAGCTCCCCGGGACAGGGGAACTATGGCTACACCTTC.

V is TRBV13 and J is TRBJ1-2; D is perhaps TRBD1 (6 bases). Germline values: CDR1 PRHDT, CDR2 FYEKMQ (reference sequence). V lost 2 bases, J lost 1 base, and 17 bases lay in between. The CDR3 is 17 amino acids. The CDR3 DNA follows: TGTGCCAGCAGCTTAAGGGGGGGCAGGACAAATAACTATGGCTACACCTTC. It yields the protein CASSLRGGRTNNYGYTF.

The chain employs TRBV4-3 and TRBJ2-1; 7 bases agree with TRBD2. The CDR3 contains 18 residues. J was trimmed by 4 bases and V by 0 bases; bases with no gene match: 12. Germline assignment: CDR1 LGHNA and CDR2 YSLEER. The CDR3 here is CASSQDLGTIAVYNEQFF. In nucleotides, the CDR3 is TGCGCCAGCAGCCAAGATTTGGGGACTATCGCGGTTTACAATGAGCAGTTCTTC.

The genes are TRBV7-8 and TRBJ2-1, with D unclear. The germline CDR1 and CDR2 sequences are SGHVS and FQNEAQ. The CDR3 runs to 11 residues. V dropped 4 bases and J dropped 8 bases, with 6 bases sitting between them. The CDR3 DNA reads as TGTGCCAGCAGCTCTGACTATGAGCAGTTCTTC. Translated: CASSSDYEQFF.

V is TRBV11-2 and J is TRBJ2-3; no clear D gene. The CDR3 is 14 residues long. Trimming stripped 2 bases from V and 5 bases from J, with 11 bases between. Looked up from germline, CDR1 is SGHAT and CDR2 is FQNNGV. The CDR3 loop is CASSLRPDKDTQYF. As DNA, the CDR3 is TGTGCCAGCAGCTTAAGGCCAGACAAAGATACGCAGTATTTT.

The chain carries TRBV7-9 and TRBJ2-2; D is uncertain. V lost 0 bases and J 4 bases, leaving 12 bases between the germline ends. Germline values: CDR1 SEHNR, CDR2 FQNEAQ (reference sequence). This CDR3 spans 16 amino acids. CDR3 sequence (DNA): TGTGCCAGCAGCTTAGCAGCCAGGCCCAGCACCGGGGAGCTGTTTTTT. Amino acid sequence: CASSLAARPSTGELFF.

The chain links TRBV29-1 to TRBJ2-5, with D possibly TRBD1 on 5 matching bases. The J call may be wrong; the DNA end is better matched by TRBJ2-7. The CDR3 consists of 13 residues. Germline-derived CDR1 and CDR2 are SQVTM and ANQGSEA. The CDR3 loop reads CSVAAGKSYEQYF. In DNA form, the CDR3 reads TGCAGCGTTGCGGCAGGGAAGTCCTACGAGCAGTACTTC.

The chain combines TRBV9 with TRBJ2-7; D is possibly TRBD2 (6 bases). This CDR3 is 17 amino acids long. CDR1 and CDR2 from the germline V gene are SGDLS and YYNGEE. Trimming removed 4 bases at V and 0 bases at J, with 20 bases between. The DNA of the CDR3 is TGTGCCAGCAGCCCAGTGGAGGGGCCTAGCGACTCCTACGAGCAGTACTTC. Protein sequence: CASSPVEGPSDSYEQYF.

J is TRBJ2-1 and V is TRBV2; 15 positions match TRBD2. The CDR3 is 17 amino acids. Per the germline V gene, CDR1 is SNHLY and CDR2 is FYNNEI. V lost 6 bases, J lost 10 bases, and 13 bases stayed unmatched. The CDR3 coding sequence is TGTGCCAGCAGCGAGATCAGGACTAGCGGGGGGGCATGGGAGCAGTTCTTC. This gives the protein CASSEIRTSGGAWEQFF.

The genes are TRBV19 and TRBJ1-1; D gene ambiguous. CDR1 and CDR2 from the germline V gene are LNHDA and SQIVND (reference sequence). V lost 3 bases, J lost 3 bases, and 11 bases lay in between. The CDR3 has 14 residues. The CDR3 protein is CASSIAGDYTEAFF. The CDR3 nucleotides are TGTGCCAGTAGTATTGCCGGAGACTACACTGAAGCTTTCTTT.

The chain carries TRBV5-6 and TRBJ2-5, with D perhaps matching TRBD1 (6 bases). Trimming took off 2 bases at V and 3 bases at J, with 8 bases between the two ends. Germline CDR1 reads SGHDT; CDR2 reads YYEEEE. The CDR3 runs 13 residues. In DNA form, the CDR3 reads TGTGCCAGCAGCTTAAACAGGGAAGAGACCCAGTACTTC. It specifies CASSLNREETQYF.

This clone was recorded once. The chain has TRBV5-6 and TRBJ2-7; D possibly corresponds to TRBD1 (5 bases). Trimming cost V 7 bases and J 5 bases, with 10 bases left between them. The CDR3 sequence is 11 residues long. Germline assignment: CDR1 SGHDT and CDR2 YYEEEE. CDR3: CASSQGNEQYF. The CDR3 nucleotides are TGTGCCAGCTCCCAGGGAAACGAGCAGTACTTC.

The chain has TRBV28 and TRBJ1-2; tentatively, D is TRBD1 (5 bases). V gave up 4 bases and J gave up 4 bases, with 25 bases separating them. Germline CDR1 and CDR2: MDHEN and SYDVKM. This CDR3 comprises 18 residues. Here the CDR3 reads CASSSRVRDSVTGYGYTF. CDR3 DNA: TGTGCCAGCAGTTCCCGTGTCCGGGACTCGGTCACGGGCTATGGCTACACCTTC.

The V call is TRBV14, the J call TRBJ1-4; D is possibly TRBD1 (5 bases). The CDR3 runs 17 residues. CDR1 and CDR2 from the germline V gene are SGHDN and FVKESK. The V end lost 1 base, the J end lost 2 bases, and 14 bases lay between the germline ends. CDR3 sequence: CASSQARWGVTNEKLFF. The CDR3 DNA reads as TGTGCCAGCAGCCAAGCTCGGTGGGGGGTGACTAATGAAAAACTGTTTTTT.

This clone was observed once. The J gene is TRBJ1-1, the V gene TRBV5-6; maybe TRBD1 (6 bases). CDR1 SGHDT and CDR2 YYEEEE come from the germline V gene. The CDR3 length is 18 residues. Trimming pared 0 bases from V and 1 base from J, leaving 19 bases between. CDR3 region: CASSLGGTTSQWNTEAFF. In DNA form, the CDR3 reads TGTGCCAGCAGCTTGGGGGGGACAACCTCTCAGTGGAACACTGAAGCTTTCTTT.

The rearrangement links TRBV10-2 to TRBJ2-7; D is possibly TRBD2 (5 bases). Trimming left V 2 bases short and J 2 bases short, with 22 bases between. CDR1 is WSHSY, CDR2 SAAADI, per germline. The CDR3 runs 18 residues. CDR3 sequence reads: CASSEGARTDYRTYEQYF. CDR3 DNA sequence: TGCGCCAGCAGTGAGGGAGCGAGGACCGACTACCGAACCTACGAGCAGTACTTC.

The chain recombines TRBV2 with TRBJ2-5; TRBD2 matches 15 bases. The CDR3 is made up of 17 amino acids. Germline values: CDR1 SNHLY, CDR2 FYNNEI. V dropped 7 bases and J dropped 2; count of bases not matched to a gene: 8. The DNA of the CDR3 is TGTGCCAGCACCCTGGGACTAGCGGGGGGTACTCAAGAGACCCAGTACTTC. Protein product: CASTLGLAGGTQETQYF.

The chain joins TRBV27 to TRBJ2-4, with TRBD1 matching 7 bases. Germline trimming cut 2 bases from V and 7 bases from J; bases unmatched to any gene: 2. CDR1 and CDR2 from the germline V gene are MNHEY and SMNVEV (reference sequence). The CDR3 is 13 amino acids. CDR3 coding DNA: TGTGCCAGCAGTTTAATCAGGGGGAACATTCAGTACTTC. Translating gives CASSLIRGNIQYF.

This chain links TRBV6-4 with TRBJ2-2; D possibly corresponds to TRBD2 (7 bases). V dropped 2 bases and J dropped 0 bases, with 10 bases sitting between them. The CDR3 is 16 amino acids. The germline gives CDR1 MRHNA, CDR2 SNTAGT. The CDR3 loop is CASSDGGAANTGELFF. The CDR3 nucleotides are TGTGCCAGCAGTGACGGGGGGGCCGCGAACACCGGGGAGCTGTTTTTT.

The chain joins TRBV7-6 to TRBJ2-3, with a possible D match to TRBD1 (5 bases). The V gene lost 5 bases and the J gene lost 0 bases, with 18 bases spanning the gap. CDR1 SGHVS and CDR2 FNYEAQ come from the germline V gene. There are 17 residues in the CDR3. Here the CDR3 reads CASSVRTRAYSTDTQYF. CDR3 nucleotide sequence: TGTGCCAGCAGCGTACGGACCAGGGCCTATAGCACAGATACGCAGTATTTT.

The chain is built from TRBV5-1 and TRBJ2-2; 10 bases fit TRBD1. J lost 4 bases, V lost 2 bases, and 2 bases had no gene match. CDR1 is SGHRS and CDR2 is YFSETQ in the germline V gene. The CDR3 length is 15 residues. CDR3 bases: TGCGCCAGCAGCTTAGGGGACAGGGGCACCGGGGAGCTGTTTTTT. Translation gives CASSLGDRGTGELFF.

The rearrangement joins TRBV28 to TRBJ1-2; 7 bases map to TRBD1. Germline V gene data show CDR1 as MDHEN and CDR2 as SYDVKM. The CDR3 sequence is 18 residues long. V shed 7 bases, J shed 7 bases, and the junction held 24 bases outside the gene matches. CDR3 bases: TGTGCCAGCACCGCCCTCGGGACAGCTCTTCTCGAGGACTCTGGCTACACCTTC. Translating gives CASTALGTALLEDSGYTF.